The 13 T cell receptor beta chains reported below all come from one sample, sequenced in a study of blood T cell repertoires in COVID-19. Clones were read by immunoSEQ multiplex PCR, and TCRdb kept only the in-frame ones, dropping some. In the table there are roughly 500,000 clones, 80% to 90% of which are singletons. The material sequenced was peripheral blood. The receptor set was obtained from a man aged 18 to 29 with COVID-19, enrolled during active disease.

The rearrangement links TRBV5-6 to TRBJ1-2, with D hard to call. Trimming took 4 bases from V and 4 from J, leaving 8 bases between them. CDR3 size: 12 residues. The V gene's germline CDR1 is SGHDT and CDR2 YYEEEE. In DNA, the CDR3 is TGTGCCAGCAGCCCCAGCGGCTATGGCTACACCTTC. Its translation: CASSPSGYGYTF.

The rearrangement links TRBV19 to TRBJ1-1; D unclear. Looked up from germline, CDR1 is LNHDA and CDR2 is SQIVND (reference sequence). The CDR3 is 15 residues long. Trimming stripped 3 bases from V and 1 base from J, with 12 bases between. CDR3 region: CASSIGGIRNTEAFF. CDR3 nucleotides: TGTGCCAGTAGTATTGGCGGAATCCGGAACACTGAAGCTTTCTTT.

The V gene is TRBV7-2, the J gene TRBJ1-2; D might be TRBD1 (5 bases). This CDR3 region has 14 residues. Trimming stripped 0 bases from V and 7 bases from J, with 12 bases between. Germline V lookup: CDR1 SGHTA, CDR2 FQGNSA. The CDR3 region is CASSLAMGLGGYTF. In DNA, the CDR3 is TGTGCCAGCAGCTTAGCGATGGGGCTGGGTGGCTACACCTTC.

This clone has a handful of counts. This sequence joins TRBV25-1 and TRBJ2-7; a possible D gene is TRBD2 (5 bases). This CDR3 is built from 14 residues. Germline assignment: CDR1 MGHDK and CDR2 SYGVNS. V was trimmed by 3 bases and J by 7 bases, leaving 16 bases between them. CDR3 in amino acids: CASSDTQNRDEQYF. The CDR3 nucleotides read TGTGCCAGCAGTGATACACAAAACCGGGATGAGCAGTACTTC.

V and J are TRBV2 and TRBJ2-7; 7 nucleotides match TRBD1. In germline, CDR1 is SNHLY, CDR2 FYNNEI. The CDR3 length is 15 residues. The J segment lost 2 bases and the V segment lost 5 bases, leaving 9 bases of the junction unmatched. Written as DNA, the CDR3 is TGTGCCAGCAGTCGAACAGGGGTGGTTACCTACGAGCAGTACTTC. It is translated as CASSRTGVVTYEQYF.

This sequence joins TRBV18 and TRBJ2-7, with D perhaps TRBD1 (6 bases). Germline loops: CDR1 KGHSH, CDR2 LQKENI. The CDR3 totals 14 residues. Deletions cut 2 bases from V and 6 bases from J, with 14 bases between. CDR3 sequence (DNA): TGTGCCAGCTCACCAAAGGGGGTTCGGGGCGAGCAGTACTTC. As protein: CASSPKGVRGEQYF.

CDR3 in amino acids: CAWKSSGRPPYEQYF. The CDR3 region has the DNA TGTGCCTGGAAGTCGTCCGGGAGGCCGCCCTACGAGCAGTACTTC. V and J are TRBV30 and TRBJ2-7; TRBD2 agrees at 7 bases. In germline, CDR1 is GTSNPN, CDR2 SVGIG (reference sequence). With V trimmed by 4 bases and J by 2 bases, 11 bases remained unmatched. The CDR3 has 15 residues. Full variable domain (rest looked up from reference TRBV30 and TRBJ2-7): SQTIHQWPATLVQPVGSPLSLECTVEGTSNPNLYWYRQAAGRGLQLLFYSVGIGQISSEVPQNLSASRPQDRQFILSSKKLLLSDSGFYLCAWKSSGRPPYEQYFGPGTRLTVT.

This clone has just a few counts. The CDR3 sequence: CAWSKGTGNTEAFF. The DNA of the CDR3 is TGTGCCTGGAGTAAAGGGACAGGGAACACTGAAGCTTTCTTT. The chain uses TRBV30 and TRBJ1-1; 8 bases are a match to TRBD1. The V gene end was trimmed by 2 bases and the J gene end by 1 base; junction bases not matched to a gene: 3. CDR3 length equals 14 residues. Germline CDR1 is GTSNPN and CDR2 is SVGIG (reference sequence).

The J gene is TRBJ1-3, the V gene TRBV19; tentatively, D is TRBD1 (5 bases). V lost 5 bases and J lost 5, with 13 bases in between. The CDR3 covers 14 residues. Germline V gene data show CDR1 as LNHDA and CDR2 as SQIVND (reference sequence). CDR3 residues: CASSLLRGRNTIYF. In nucleotides, the CDR3 is TGTGCCAGTAGTCTTCTTCGGGGGAGAAACACCATATATTTT.

As for this clone: This specimen includes other DNA sequences encoding the same CDR3. V is TRBV6-5 and J is TRBJ2-1; D not resolved. From germline, CDR1 is MNHEY and CDR2 SVGAGI. The CDR3 runs 11 residues. V gave up 8 bases and J gave up 6 bases, with 8 bases separating them. The CDR3 sequence is CASSPGNEQFF. CDR3 DNA sequence: TGTGCCAGCTCTCCGGGCAATGAGCAGTTCTTC.

This clone was found a few times. This chain joins TRBV18 and TRBJ2-1; 7 bases match TRBD2. Germline V gene sequence: CDR1 KGHSH, CDR2 LQKENI. The CDR3 consists of 15 residues. J was trimmed by 5 bases and V by 3 bases; bases with no gene match: 7. CDR3 nucleotides: TGTGCCAGCTCACCCGGCCTAGCGGCCAACAATGAGCAGTTCTTC. It translates to CASSPGLAANNEQFF.

The chain has TRBV7-9 and TRBJ2-7; 8 nucleotides align to TRBD2. V lost 2 bases, J lost 6 bases, and 9 bases stayed unmatched. In germline, CDR1 is SEHNR, CDR2 FQNEAQ (reference sequence). CDR3 length equals 15 residues. The CDR3 loop is CASSLIGTGGLEQYF. CDR3 in DNA: TGTGCCAGCAGCTTAATTGGAACGGGGGGGCTCGAGCAGTACTTC.

The chain links TRBV23-1 to TRBJ1-2, with 9 bases lining up with TRBD1. TRBV23-1 falls under the ORF class, with uncertain function. J gave up 4 bases and V 4 bases, and 1 base lay outside the gene matches. The CDR3 has 13 amino acids. CDR3 protein: CASSRDRAYGYTF. The CDR3 region has the DNA TGCGCCAGCAGTCGGGACAGGGCCTATGGCTACACCTTC.